This entry lists 29 T cell receptor beta chains sequenced from one sample in a study of low-dose radiotherapy and immunotherapy resistance in tumors. Priming of first-strand cDNA relied on TRAV- and TRBV-specific primers (covering alpha and beta chains). The authors ran around 18 PCR cycles to amplify TCRs with a constant-region primer and V-primer adapter. TCRdb fed the reads into MiXCR, producing one record per CDR3 protein. The table shows about 14,000 distinct CDR3 sequences, with less than 55% occurring only once. The receptors derive from a human donor with advanced metastatic prostate, ovarian, gallbladder or colorectal cancer (not recorded which). This table probably holds off-target reads from a library built for another chain.

The rearrangement uses TRBV13 and TRBJ2-1, with a weak D call TRBD2 (5 bases). This CDR3 is 14 amino acids long. V shed 5 bases and J shed 8 bases, with 16 bases lying between them. Germline V CDR1 and CDR2: PRHDT, FYEKMQ (reference sequence). CDR3 DNA sequence: TGTGCCAGCAGCGAAAGGACTGGGCCCTATGAGCAGTTCTTC. Translation: CASSERTGPYEQFF.

This chain joins TRBV25-1 and TRBJ1-2, with D perhaps TRBD1 (6 bases). Trimming removed 4 bases from V and 6 bases from J, with 12 bases in between. CDR1 and CDR2 from the germline V gene are MGHDK and SYGVNS. The CDR3 has 13 amino acids. The CDR3 nucleotides read TGTGCCAGCAGTGCCGGTGCAGGGGATGGCTACACCTTC. Encoded protein: CASSAGAGDGYTF.

This chain connects TRBV19 to TRBJ2-1; D uncertain. The CDR3 has 12 amino acids. From germline, CDR1 is LNHDA and CDR2 SQIVND (reference sequence). V lost 3 bases, J lost 9 bases, and 9 bases lay in between. As DNA, the CDR3 is TGTGCCAGTAGTATGGACCTTAGTGAGCAGTTCTTC. This gives the protein CASSMDLSEQFF.

This clonotype has only a few counts. The V gene is TRBV7-2, the J gene TRBJ2-7; D is uncertain. Trimming removed 1 base at V and 6 bases at J, with 13 bases between. This CDR3 comprises 14 residues. Germline V gene data show CDR1 as SGHTA and CDR2 as FQGNSA. The CDR3 coding sequence is TGTGCCAGCAGCTTAGAGGGAACTCTCCCCGAGCAGTACTTC. Residues: CASSLEGTLPEQYF.

The genes are TRBV12-5 and TRBJ2-6, with D possibly TRBD1 on 5 matching bases. Per the germline V gene, CDR1 is LGHNT and CDR2 is FRNRAP. V was pared by 2 bases and J by 8 bases, with 7 bases between. CDR3 length: 13 residues. The CDR3 DNA sequence: TGTGCTAGTGGTTTGCAGGGTTCCAACGTCCTGACTTTC. The encoded protein is CASGLQGSNVLTF.

V usage is TRBV3-1 and J usage is TRBJ1-3; D remains ambiguous. The CDR3 loop spans 16 amino acids. Germline assignment: CDR1 LGHDT and CDR2 YNNKEL (reference sequence). V was clipped by 4 bases and J by 3 bases, with 16 bases between them. CDR3 sequence: CASSPQPGANGNTIYF. The CDR3 DNA reads TGTGCCAGCAGCCCACAGCCGGGAGCGAATGGAAACACCATATATTTT.

This clonotype was seen a handful of times. The chain employs TRBV3-1 and TRBJ2-5, with 7 bases that match TRBD1. V lost 3 bases to trimming and J lost 5 bases; unmatched junction nucleotides: 21. The CDR3 covers 19 residues. Per germline, CDR1 LGHDT and CDR2 YNNKEL (reference sequence). The CDR3 region has the DNA TGTGCCAGCAGCCACCAAAAACCCGTACAGGGGCCTTTTTGGGAGACCCAGTACTTC. Its translation is CASSHQKPVQGPFWETQYF.

The chain uses TRBV29-1 and TRBJ1-3; possible D gene TRBD1, 6 bases. The CDR3 has 17 amino acids. Germline CDR1 and CDR2: SQVTM and ANQGSEA. Trimming stripped 6 bases from V and 0 bases from J, with 21 bases between. Here the CDR3 reads CSVRGLHGANSGNTIYF. CDR3 coding DNA: TGCAGCGTGAGGGGGTTGCACGGGGCAAACTCTGGAAACACCATATATTTT.

The chain uses TRBV20-1 and TRBJ2-1; 7 bases are shared with TRBD2. Germline V gene lookup returns CDR1 DFQATT and CDR2 SNEGSKA (reference sequence). This CDR3 spans 16 amino acids. V shed 0 bases and J 5 bases; nucleotides not matched to a gene: 10. CDR3: CSARDLETSEDNEQFF. The CDR3, as DNA: TGCAGTGCTAGAGATCTAGAAACTAGCGAGGACAATGAGCAGTTCTTC.

This clonotype was seen a few times. The chain carries TRBV2 and TRBJ1-5; no clear D. V lost 6 bases to trimming and J lost 7 bases, with 19 bases between them. The CDR3 has 15 residues. The germline V gene has CDR1 SNHLY and CDR2 FYNNEI. CDR3: CASRPEARFTQPQHF. CDR3 DNA sequence: TGTGCCAGCAGGCCAGAGGCCCGCTTCACCCAGCCCCAGCATTTT.

DNA of the CDR3: TGTGCCAGCAGTGAAAGAGGAAACATTCAGTACTTC. This translates into CASSERGNIQYF. This chain uses TRBV6-2 or TRBV6-3 with TRBJ2-4; no clear D. The CDR3 has 12 residues. Trimming pared 5 bases from V and 6 bases from J, leaving 8 bases between. From germline, CDR1 is MNHEY and CDR2 SVGEGT.

The chain links TRBV24-1 to TRBJ2-1; 9 bases map to TRBD2. Germline-derived CDR1 and CDR2 are KGHDR and SFDVKD. Unmatched junction bases numbered 6, after V lost 2 bases and J lost 5 bases. CDR3 length: 16 residues. The CDR3: CATSDSASGINNEQFF. For the CDR3, the DNA is TGTGCCACCAGTGATTCCGCTAGCGGGATAAACAATGAGCAGTTCTTC.

This chain uses TRBV5-1 with TRBJ2-1; no clear D. The CDR3 sequence is 13 residues long. The V end was cut by 0 bases, the J end by 7 bases, with 8 bases between. CDR1 and CDR2 (germline): SGHRS, YFSETQ. The CDR3 loop reads CASSLGGLNEQFF. CDR3 nucleotide sequence: TGCGCCAGCAGCTTGGGAGGATTGAATGAGCAGTTCTTC.

V gene TRBV5-5 combines with J gene TRBJ1-2; D is possibly TRBD1 (5 bases). V was shortened by 0 bases and J by 4 bases, with 10 bases between the two germline ends. Per germline, CDR1 SGHKS and CDR2 YYEKEE (reference sequence). This CDR3 has 14 amino acids. The CDR3 DNA follows: TGTGCCAGCAGCTTGGCAGGGCCGATCTATGGCTACACCTTC. Translating it yields CASSLAGPIYGYTF.

This clonotype has more than one count but fewer than ten. The chain has TRBV21-1 and TRBJ2-2; TRBD1 was called by the table and not checked on the DNA. TRBV21-1 is labeled a pseudogene. The CDR3 runs 15 residues. DNA for the CDR3: TGTGCCAGCAGCCCGTGCAGGGCAAACACCGGGGAGCTGTTTTTT. Its protein product is CASSPCRANTGELFF.

The V call is TRBV30, the J call TRBJ1-2; TRBD1 matches at 9 bases. The J segment lost 0 bases and the V segment lost 8 bases, leaving 4 bases of the junction unmatched. Looked up from germline, CDR1 is GTSNPN and CDR2 is SVGIG (reference sequence). The length of the CDR3 is 13 residues. The CDR3 reads CARTGGSNYGYTF. Written as DNA, the CDR3 is TGTGCCCGCACAGGGGGCTCTAACTATGGCTACACCTTC.

The chain combines TRBV28 with TRBJ2-1, with a possible D match to TRBD2 (5 bases). The CDR3 has 15 residues. CDR1 is MDHEN, CDR2 SYDVKM, per germline. Deletions cut 11 bases from V and 0 bases from J, with 17 bases between. The CDR3 nucleotides read TGTGCCGCCCGAGGGCGGACTCGCTCCTACAATGAGCAGTTCTTC. It codes for CAARGRTRSYNEQFF.

J is TRBJ2-5 and V is TRBV29-1; maybe TRBD1 (6 bases). Trimming stripped 8 bases from V and 3 bases from J, with 16 bases between. The CDR3 contains 13 residues. Per germline, CDR1 SQVTM and CDR2 ANQGSEA. CDR3 sequence reads: CSPKGDLKETQYF. CDR3 bases: TGCAGCCCAAAGGGGGATCTTAAAGAGACCCAGTACTTC.

This clonotype turned up a few times. The CDR3 loop reads CASSQTGQPIEQETQYF. The CDR3 DNA is TGTGCCAGCAGCCAAACGGGACAGCCAATCGAGCAAGAGACCCAGTACTTC. V usage is TRBV2 and J usage is TRBJ2-5, with 7 bases that match TRBD1. The CDR3 has 17 amino acids. Germline V gene lookup returns CDR1 SNHLY and CDR2 FYNNEI. Losses at the gene ends were 6 bases for V and 2 bases for J; bases not matched to a gene: 15.

The J gene is TRBJ2-1, the V gene TRBV3-1, with D maybe TRBD2 (6 bases). Germline CDR1 LGHDT, CDR2 YNNKEL (reference sequence). CDR3 length equals 14 residues. The ends were cut back, 3 bases at V and 5 bases at J, with 11 bases in the middle. The CDR3 DNA is TGTGCCAGCAGCCAGGGGGGAGCCCACAATGAGCAGTTCTTC. This translates into CASSQGGAHNEQFF.

The gene calls are TRBV7-8 and TRBJ1-3, with D hard to call. V was cut by 6 bases and J by 4 bases, with 7 bases left in between. Germline CDR1 is SGHVS and CDR2 is FQNEAQ. The CDR3 has 12 amino acids. In nucleotides, the CDR3 is TGTGCCAGCAGGCAAACGGGAAACACCATATATTTT. Its translation is CASRQTGNTIYF.

This clonotype was seen a handful of times. The rearrangement uses TRBV7-2 and TRBJ2-4; a weak D match, TRBD1 (5 bases). The V gene's germline CDR1 is SGHTA and CDR2 FQGNSA. The CDR3 has 13 amino acids. V was clipped by 3 bases and J by 6 bases, with 9 bases between them. CDR3 sequence reads: CASSFVQGNIQYF. The CDR3 DNA reads as TGTGCCAGCAGCTTCGTTCAGGGAAACATTCAGTACTTC.

This clonotype was counted between two and nine times. J is TRBJ1-2 and V is TRBV6-2 or TRBV6-3, with D possibly TRBD1 on 5 matching bases. V was shortened by 6 bases and J by 0 bases, with 11 bases between the two germline ends. The V gene's germline CDR1 is MNHEY and CDR2 SVGEGT. The CDR3 is 14 residues long. DNA for the CDR3: TGTGCCAGCAGCCCATCGACAGCTAACTATGGCTACACCTTC. This encodes CASSPSTANYGYTF.

V gene TRBV6-2 or TRBV6-3 combines with J gene TRBJ2-3; no firm D call. From germline, CDR1 is MNHEY and CDR2 SVGEGT. The CDR3 has 13 residues. V lost 7 bases, J lost 0 bases, and 8 bases lay in between. CDR3 in amino acids: CASKRTSTDTQYF. As DNA, the CDR3 is TGTGCCAGCAAACGTACCAGCACAGATACGCAGTATTTT.

The rearrangement joins TRBV14 to TRBJ2-5, with TRBD2 identical over 7 bases. The CDR3 totals 16 residues. Germline assignment: CDR1 SGHDN and CDR2 FVKESK. Losses at the gene ends were 2 bases for V and 4 bases for J; bases not matched to a gene: 10. In DNA, the CDR3 is TGTGCCAGCAGCCAATCCCGGGGGGACCTAGGAGAGACCCAGTACTTC. Its translation: CASSQSRGDLGETQYF.

This clonotype was counted only a few times. V and J are TRBV7-2 and TRBJ1-1, with D possibly TRBD1 on 5 matching bases. Per germline, CDR1 SGHTA and CDR2 FQGNSA. V gave up 1 base and J gave up 1 base, with 13 bases separating them. CDR3 length equals 16 residues. In nucleotides, the CDR3 is TGTGCCAGCAGCTTAGGGGTGGGCAGGGCGAACACTGAAGCTTTCTTT. Its translation: CASSLGVGRANTEAFF.

The gene calls are TRBV6-1 and TRBJ1-1; TRBD1 might be the D (6 bases). Trimming pared 8 bases from V and 3 bases from J, leaving 19 bases between. Germline CDR1 is MNHNS and CDR2 is SASEGT. The CDR3 has 15 residues. The CDR3 region is CASHVGGAVDTEAFF. CDR3 nucleotide sequence: TGTGCCAGCCACGTGGGGGGCGCAGTGGACACTGAAGCTTTCTTT.

The chain joins TRBV18 to TRBJ2-7; possibly TRBD1 for D (5 bases). V lost 5 bases to trimming and J lost 0 bases, with 17 bases between them. This CDR3 comprises 16 residues. Germline V gene lookup returns CDR1 KGHSH and CDR2 LQKENI. CDR3 DNA: TGTGCCAGCTCATCTACGACAGCCGGTTTCTCCTACGAGCAGTACTTC. Translated: CASSSTTAGFSYEQYF.

This chain links TRBV7-2 with TRBJ2-5; the D is unclear. The CDR3 has 13 residues. V was cut by 1 base and J by 5 bases, with 8 bases left in between. Germline assignment: CDR1 SGHTA and CDR2 FQGNSA. The CDR3, as DNA: TGTGCCAGCAGCTTAGGCCAAGTTGAGACCCAGTACTTC. It is translated as CASSLGQVETQYF.